A single sample gave rise to the 17 T cell receptor beta chains below, sequenced in a study of shared clonotypes between healthy human individuals. Produced via immunoSEQ multiplex PCR; TCRdb's table is partial and in-frame only. Seen here are roughly 2.2 million clones, just under 95% observed once, and the top ten hold more than 0.35%. Sequencing was carried out using naive CD4+ T cells from PBMCs. Noted subset: CD45RA+ positively selected. The receptors originated from a man younger than 35 in good health. Some clones in this sample may be carry-over from other donors' samples.

This clone was counted only a few times. This chain uses TRBV5-1 with TRBJ2-7; no reliable D call. Germline loops: CDR1 SGHRS, CDR2 YFSETQ. There are 15 residues in the CDR3. Trimming shortened V by 4 bases and J by 0 bases, and 14 bases separated the two germline ends. This CDR3 is CASSLDARSSYEQYF. CDR3 coding DNA: TGCGCCAGCAGCCTCGACGCTCGAAGCTCCTACGAGCAGTACTTC.

J is TRBJ2-3 and V is TRBV4-2; 8 nucleotides match TRBD2. Trimming took 4 bases from V and 3 from J; bases not matched to a gene: 6. The length of the CDR3 is 15 residues. Germline-derived CDR1 and CDR2 are LGHNA and YNFKEQ. CDR3 DNA: TGTGCCAGCAGCCCAGGACTAGCCGGAACAGATACGCAGTATTTT. Translated: CASSPGLAGTDTQYF.

This chain connects TRBV19 to TRBJ1-1; D may be TRBD1 (6 bases). Trimming removed 0 bases at V and 0 bases at J, with 8 bases between. Germline values: CDR1 LNHDA, CDR2 SQIVND (reference sequence). The CDR3 contains 15 residues. Here the CDR3 reads CASSIETGMNTEAFF. CDR3 sequence (DNA): TGTGCCAGTAGTATAGAGACAGGTATGAACACTGAAGCTTTCTTT.

The J gene is TRBJ2-7, the V gene TRBV5-6, with 11 bases fitting TRBD2. From germline, CDR1 is SGHDT and CDR2 YYEEEE. This CDR3 has 14 residues. After removal of 3 bases from V and 6 bases from J, the junction contained 5 bases not matched to a gene. CDR3 in DNA: TGTGCCAGCAGCTCACTAGCGGGAGAGGTCGAGCAGTACTTC. This encodes CASSSLAGEVEQYF.

The gene calls are TRBV30 and TRBJ2-2; 11 bases fit TRBD2. Germline CDR1 and CDR2: GTSNPN and SVGIG (reference sequence). Unmatched junction bases numbered 8, after V lost 2 bases and J lost 6 bases. This CDR3 is built from 16 residues. For the CDR3, the DNA is TGTGCCTGGAGTAGGGGGACTAGCGGCGGCGCCGGGGAGCTGTTTTTT. Encoded protein: CAWSRGTSGGAGELFF.

Here the CDR3 DNA reads TGTGCCAGCAGTTTCGGGGAGCTCCAAGAGACCCAGTACTTC. Protein product: CASSFGELQETQYF. This chain connects TRBV27 to TRBJ2-5; D possibly corresponds to TRBD2 (5 bases). From germline, CDR1 is MNHEY and CDR2 SMNVEV (reference sequence). This CDR3 spans 14 amino acids. V lost 3 bases, J lost 1 base, and 9 bases lay in between.

Comment on this clone: Other DNA sequences in this sample translate to the same CDR3. The chain is built from TRBV28 and TRBJ1-1; no reliable D call. Germline CDR1 reads MDHEN; CDR2 reads SYDVKM. The CDR3 covers 12 residues. V was trimmed by 3 bases and J by 4 bases, leaving 6 bases between them. CDR3 nucleotide sequence: TGTGCCAGCAGTTTGGGGTCCACTGAAGCTTTCTTT. It codes for CASSLGSTEAFF.

On this clone itself: Other DNA sequences from this sample encode an identical CDR3 as well. This sequence joins TRBV18 and TRBJ1-3; no reliable D call. Trimming stripped 3 bases from V and 0 bases from J, with 12 bases between. The CDR3 is 16 residues long. The germline CDR1 and CDR2 sequences are KGHSH and LQKENI. CDR3 amino acids: CASSPTGPSSGNTIYF. For the CDR3, the DNA is TGTGCCAGCTCACCCACGGGTCCTTCCTCTGGAAACACCATATATTTT.

The CDR3: CATSTNLGTGSYEQYF. The CDR3 nucleotides are TGTGCCACCAGCACCAACCTAGGGACCGGGTCCTACGAGCAGTACTTC. This sequence joins TRBV15 and TRBJ2-7; D is perhaps TRBD1 or TRBD2 (5 bases each). The CDR3 totals 16 residues. Germline-derived CDR1 and CDR2 are LNHNV and YYDKDF (reference sequence). The germline V and J ends were trimmed by 4 bases and 1 base, with 17 bases remaining between them.

This chain connects TRBV2 to TRBJ1-2, with TRBD1 identical over 12 bases. V dropped 3 bases and J dropped 4; count of bases not matched to a gene: 3. The CDR3 consists of 15 residues. Germline CDR1 is SNHLY and CDR2 is FYNNEI. CDR3 bases: TGTGCCAGCAGTGAGGGACAGGGGGCGGCCTATGGCTACACCTTC. Encoded protein: CASSEGQGAAYGYTF.

The chain combines TRBV5-1 with TRBJ2-1; 8 bases align to TRBD2. V shed 0 bases, J shed 6 bases, and the junction held 8 bases outside the gene matches. The germline gives CDR1 SGHRS, CDR2 YFSETQ. The CDR3 totals 16 residues. The CDR3 DNA follows: TGCGCCAGCAGCTTGGGTTCACGGGAGGGCGTCAATGAGCAGTTCTTC. This sequence encodes CASSLGSREGVNEQFF. The full variable domain, its missing parts supplied by reference TRBV5-1 and TRBJ2-1, is KAGVTQTPRYLIKTRGQQVTLSCSPISGHRSVSWYQQTPGQGLQFLFEYFSETQRNKGNFPGRFSGRQFSNSRSEMNVSTLELGDSALYLCASSLGSREGVNEQFFGPGTRLTVL.

With respect to this clone: Other DNA sequences in the same sample also yield this CDR3. The J gene is TRBJ2-1, the V gene TRBV5-1, with 7 nucleotides matching TRBD2. Per the germline V gene, CDR1 is SGHRS and CDR2 is YFSETQ. This CDR3 comprises 12 residues. After removal of 0 bases from V and 10 bases from J, the junction contained 1 base not matched to a gene. In DNA form, the CDR3 reads TGCGCCAGCAGCTTGGAGGGAGGGGAGCAGTTCTTC. Its protein product is CASSLEGGEQFF.

The V call is TRBV7-9, the J call TRBJ2-2; TRBD2 matches at 7 bases. The CDR3 spans 16 residues. With 11 bases clipped from V and 0 bases from J, the junction kept 12 bases outside the gene matches. CDR1 is SEHNR and CDR2 is FQNEAQ in the germline V gene (reference sequence). The CDR3, as DNA: TGTGCCCGAGGAGGCCCGGGACTAACGAACACCGGGGAGCTGTTTTTT. Residues: CARGGPGLTNTGELFF.

Remarks on this clone: Other nucleotide sequences in the sample specify the same CDR3. This chain links TRBV5-1 with TRBJ2-3; D is perhaps TRBD2 (6 bases). This CDR3 is 12 amino acids long. The germline V and J ends were trimmed by 4 bases and 4 bases, with 7 bases remaining between them. Germline V CDR1 and CDR2: SGHRS, YFSETQ. CDR3 in DNA: TGCGCCAGCAGCCCGGGGGCAGATACGCAGTATTTT. This gives the protein CASSPGADTQYF.

The gene calls are TRBV5-1 and TRBJ2-3; D call uncertain. This CDR3 has 13 amino acids. In germline, CDR1 is SGHRS, CDR2 YFSETQ. Deletions cut 3 bases from V and 4 bases from J, with 9 bases between. Written as DNA, the CDR3 is TGCGCCAGCAGCTATTCCGTTCCAGATACGCAGTATTTT. Protein product: CASSYSVPDTQYF.

This chain links TRBV4-1 with TRBJ1-1; tentatively, D is TRBD1 (6 bases). The CDR3 contains 15 residues. Germline CDR1 is MGHRA and CDR2 is YSYEKL. Trimming left V 1 base short and J 4 bases short, with 13 bases between. Written as DNA, the CDR3 is TGCGCCAGCAGCCAAGCTCGGGGGCGCTTCACTGAAGCTTTCTTT. As protein: CASSQARGRFTEAFF.

This clone was seen more than once but under ten times. The chain couples TRBV6-1 to TRBJ1-1; D unresolved. Germline V CDR1 and CDR2: MNHNS, SASEGT. V was shortened by 5 bases and J by 1 base, with 14 bases between the two germline ends. The CDR3 consists of 15 residues. DNA for the CDR3: TGTGCCAGCAGTACCCTAGGACGGAGGAACACTGAAGCTTTCTTT. Its protein is CASSTLGRRNTEAFF.